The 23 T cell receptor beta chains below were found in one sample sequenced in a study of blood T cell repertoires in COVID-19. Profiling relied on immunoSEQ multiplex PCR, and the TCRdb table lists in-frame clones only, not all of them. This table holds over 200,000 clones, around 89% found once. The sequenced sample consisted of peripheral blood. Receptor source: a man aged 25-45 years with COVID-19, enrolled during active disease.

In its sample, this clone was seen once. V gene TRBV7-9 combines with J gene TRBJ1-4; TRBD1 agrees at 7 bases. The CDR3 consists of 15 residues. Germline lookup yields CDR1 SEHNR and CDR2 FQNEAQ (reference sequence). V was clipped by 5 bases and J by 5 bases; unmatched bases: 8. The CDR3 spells CASSHRTGLNEKLFF. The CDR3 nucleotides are TGTGCCAGCAGCCACCGGACAGGCCTCAATGAAAAACTGTTTTTT.

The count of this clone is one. CDR3 sequence (DNA): TGCAGCGTCGAACAGACAGTCGTCACTGAAGCTTTCTTT. Protein product: CSVEQTVVTEAFF. J is TRBJ1-1 and V is TRBV29-1; maybe TRBD1 (5 bases). Trimming stripped 6 bases from V and 4 bases from J, with 15 bases between. The CDR3 has 13 residues. Germline V lookup: CDR1 SQVTM, CDR2 ANQGSEA.

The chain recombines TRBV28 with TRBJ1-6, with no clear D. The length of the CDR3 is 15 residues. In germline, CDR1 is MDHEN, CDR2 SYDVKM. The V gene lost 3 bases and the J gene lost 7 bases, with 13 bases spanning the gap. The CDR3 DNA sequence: TGTGCCAGCAGTTTGCGGATCACACCGAATTCACCCCTCCACTTT. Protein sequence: CASSLRITPNSPLHF.

The CDR3, as DNA: TGTGCCACCAGCAAAGGGTGGGGTAGCGCGGGGCCAGATACGCAGTATTTT. Protein product: CATSKGWGSAGPDTQYF. The V gene is TRBV15, the J gene TRBJ2-3; D is possibly TRBD2 (6 bases). Trimming pared 4 bases from V and 4 bases from J, leaving 21 bases between. The CDR3 extends over 17 amino acids. Looked up from germline, CDR1 is LNHNV and CDR2 is YYDKDF (reference sequence).

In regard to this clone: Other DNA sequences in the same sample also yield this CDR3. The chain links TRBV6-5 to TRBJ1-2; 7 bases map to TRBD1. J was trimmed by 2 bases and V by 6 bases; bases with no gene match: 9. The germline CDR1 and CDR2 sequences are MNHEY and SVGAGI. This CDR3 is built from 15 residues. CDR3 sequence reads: CASRSPGQTNYGYTF. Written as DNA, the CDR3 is TGTGCCAGCAGGTCACCGGGACAGACAAACTATGGCTACACCTTC.

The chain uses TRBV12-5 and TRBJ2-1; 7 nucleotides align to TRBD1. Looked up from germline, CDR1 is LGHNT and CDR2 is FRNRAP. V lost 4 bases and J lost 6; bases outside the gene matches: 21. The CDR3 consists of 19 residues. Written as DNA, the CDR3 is TGTGCTAGTGGTTCTCCTCCGGATGGGCCGACAGGGCTCTTCAATGAGCAGTTCTTC. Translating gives CASGSPPDGPTGLFNEQFF.

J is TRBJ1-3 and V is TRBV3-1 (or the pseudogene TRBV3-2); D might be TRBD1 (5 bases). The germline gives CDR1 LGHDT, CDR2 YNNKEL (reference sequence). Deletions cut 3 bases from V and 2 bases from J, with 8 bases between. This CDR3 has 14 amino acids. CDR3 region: CASSHGGAGNTIYF. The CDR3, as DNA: TGTGCCAGCAGCCACGGGGGGGCTGGAAACACCATATATTTT.

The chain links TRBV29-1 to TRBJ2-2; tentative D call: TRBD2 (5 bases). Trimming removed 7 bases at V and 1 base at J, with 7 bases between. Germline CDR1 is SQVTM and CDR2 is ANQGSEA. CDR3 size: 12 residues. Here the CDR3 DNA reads TGCAGCGCCCGGGGGAACACCGGGGAGCTGTTTTTT. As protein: CSARGNTGELFF.

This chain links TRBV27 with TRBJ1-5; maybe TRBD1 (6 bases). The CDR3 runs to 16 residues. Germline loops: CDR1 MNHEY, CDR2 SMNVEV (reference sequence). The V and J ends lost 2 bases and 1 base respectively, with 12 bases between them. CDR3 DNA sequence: TGTGCCAGCAGTTTAGTGGGGGGGCCCAGCAATCAGCCCCAGCATTTT. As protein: CASSLVGGPSNQPQHF.

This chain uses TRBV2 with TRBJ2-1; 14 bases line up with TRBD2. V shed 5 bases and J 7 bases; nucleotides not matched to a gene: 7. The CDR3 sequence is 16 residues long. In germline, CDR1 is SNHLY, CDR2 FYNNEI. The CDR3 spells CASSPGLAGARNEQFF. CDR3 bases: TGTGCCAGCAGTCCGGGACTAGCGGGAGCGAGGAATGAGCAGTTCTTC.

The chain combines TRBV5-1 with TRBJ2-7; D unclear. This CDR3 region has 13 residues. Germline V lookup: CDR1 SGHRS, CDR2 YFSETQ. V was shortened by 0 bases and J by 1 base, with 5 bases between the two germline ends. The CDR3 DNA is TGCGCCAGCAGCTTGGAAACTTCCTACGAGCAGTACTTC. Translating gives CASSLETSYEQYF.

CDR3 sequence reads: CASSVERIPDYGYTF. CDR3 sequence (DNA): TGTGCCAGCAGCGTAGAGCGTATTCCGGACTATGGCTACACCTTC. V gene TRBV9 combines with J gene TRBJ1-2, with D unclear. The CDR3 contains 15 residues. Germline CDR1 reads SGDLS; CDR2 reads YYNGEE. V was clipped by 0 bases and J by 3 bases, with 12 bases between them.

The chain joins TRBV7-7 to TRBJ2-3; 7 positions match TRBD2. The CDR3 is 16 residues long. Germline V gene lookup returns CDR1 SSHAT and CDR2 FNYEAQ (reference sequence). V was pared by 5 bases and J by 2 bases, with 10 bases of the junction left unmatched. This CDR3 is CASSLLAGVNTDTQYF. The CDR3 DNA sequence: TGTGCCAGCAGCCTACTGGCGGGGGTGAACACAGATACGCAGTATTTT.

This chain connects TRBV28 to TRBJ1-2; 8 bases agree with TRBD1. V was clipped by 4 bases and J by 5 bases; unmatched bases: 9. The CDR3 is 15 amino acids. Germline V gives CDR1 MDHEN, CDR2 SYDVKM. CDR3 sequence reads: CASSSRTGNSYGYTF. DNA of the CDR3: TGTGCCAGCAGTTCCCGGACAGGGAACTCTTATGGCTACACCTTC.

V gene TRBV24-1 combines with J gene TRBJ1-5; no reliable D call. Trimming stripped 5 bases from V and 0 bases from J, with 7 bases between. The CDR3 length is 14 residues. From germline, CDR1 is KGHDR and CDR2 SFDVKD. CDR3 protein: CATSATYSNQPQHF. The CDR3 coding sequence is TGTGCCACCAGTGCTACTTATAGCAATCAGCCCCAGCATTTT.

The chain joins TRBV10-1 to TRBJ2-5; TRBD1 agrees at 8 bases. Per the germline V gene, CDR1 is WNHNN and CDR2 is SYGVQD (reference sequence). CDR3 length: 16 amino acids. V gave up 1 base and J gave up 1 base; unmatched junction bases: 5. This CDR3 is CASSEWGQACQETQYF. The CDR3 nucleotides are TGCGCCAGCAGTGAGTGGGGACAGGCCTGCCAAGAGACCCAGTACTTC.

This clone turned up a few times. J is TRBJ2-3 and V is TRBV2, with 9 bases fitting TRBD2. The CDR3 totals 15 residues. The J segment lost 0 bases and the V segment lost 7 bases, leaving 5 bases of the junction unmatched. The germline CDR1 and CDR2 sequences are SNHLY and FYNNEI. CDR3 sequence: CASNLAGLSTDTQYF. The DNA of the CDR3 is TGTGCCAGCAACCTAGCGGGGCTTAGCACAGATACGCAGTATTTT.

The CDR3 here is CASSAAGARNEQFF. As DNA, the CDR3 is TGTGCCAGCAGTGCAGCGGGAGCGAGGAATGAGCAGTTCTTC. The chain uses TRBV27 and TRBJ2-1; 8 bases map to TRBD2. The CDR3 totals 14 residues. After removal of 5 bases from V and 7 bases from J, the junction contained 7 bases not matched to a gene. Germline V CDR1 and CDR2: MNHEY, SMNVEV (reference sequence).

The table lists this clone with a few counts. The CDR3 spells CASSPPQGSGSPLHF. In DNA form, the CDR3 reads TGTGCCAGCAGTCCCCCCCAGGGCTCCGGGTCACCCCTCCACTTT. The gene calls are TRBV28 and TRBJ1-6; maybe TRBD1 (5 bases). In germline, CDR1 is MDHEN, CDR2 SYDVKM. The CDR3 totals 15 residues. Trimming removed 5 bases at V and 10 bases at J, with 18 bases between.

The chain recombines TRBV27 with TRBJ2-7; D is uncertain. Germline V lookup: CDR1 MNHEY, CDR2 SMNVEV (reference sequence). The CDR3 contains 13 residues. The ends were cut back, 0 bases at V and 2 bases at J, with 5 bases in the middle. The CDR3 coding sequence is TGTGCCAGCAGTTTATCGGGCCCCTACGAGCAGTACTTC. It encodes CASSLSGPYEQYF.

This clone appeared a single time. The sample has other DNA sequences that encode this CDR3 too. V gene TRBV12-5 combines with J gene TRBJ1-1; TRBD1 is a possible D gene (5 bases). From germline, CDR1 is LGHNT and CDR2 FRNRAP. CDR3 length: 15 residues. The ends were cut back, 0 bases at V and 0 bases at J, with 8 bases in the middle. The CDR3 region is CASGLVRGLNTEAFF. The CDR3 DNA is TGTGCTAGTGGTTTGGTACGGGGGTTGAACACTGAAGCTTTCTTT.

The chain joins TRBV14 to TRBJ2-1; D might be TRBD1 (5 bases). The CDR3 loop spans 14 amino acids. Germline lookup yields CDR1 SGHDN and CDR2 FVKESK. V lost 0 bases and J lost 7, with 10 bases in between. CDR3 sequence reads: CASSQDRAVNEQFF. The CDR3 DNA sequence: TGTGCCAGCAGCCAAGACAGGGCGGTAAATGAGCAGTTCTTC.

CDR3 sequence (DNA): TGTGCCAGCAGCCAAGCAAGCGGGAGTCGGGTTTACAATGAGCAGTTCTTC. It is translated as CASSQASGSRVYNEQFF. J is TRBJ2-1 and V is TRBV14, with 8 bases aligning to TRBD2. Per germline, CDR1 SGHDN and CDR2 FVKESK. The CDR3 length is 17 residues. V was pared by 1 base and J by 4 bases, with 9 bases of the junction left unmatched.